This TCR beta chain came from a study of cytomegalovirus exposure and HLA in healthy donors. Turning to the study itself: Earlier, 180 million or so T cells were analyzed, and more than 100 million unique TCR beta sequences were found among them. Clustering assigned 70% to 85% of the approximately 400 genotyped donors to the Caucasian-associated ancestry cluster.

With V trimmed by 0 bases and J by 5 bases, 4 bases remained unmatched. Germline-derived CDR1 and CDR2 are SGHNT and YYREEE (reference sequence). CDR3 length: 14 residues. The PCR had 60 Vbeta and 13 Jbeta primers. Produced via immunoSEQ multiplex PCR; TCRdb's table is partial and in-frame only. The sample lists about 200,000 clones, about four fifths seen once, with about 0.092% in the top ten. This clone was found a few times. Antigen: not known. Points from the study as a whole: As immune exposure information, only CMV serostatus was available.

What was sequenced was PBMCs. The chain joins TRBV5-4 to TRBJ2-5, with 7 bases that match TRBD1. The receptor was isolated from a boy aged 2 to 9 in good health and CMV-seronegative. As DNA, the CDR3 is TGTGCCAGCAGCTTGGAAGCGACAGGGGAGACCCAGTACTTC. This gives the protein CASSLEATGETQYF.